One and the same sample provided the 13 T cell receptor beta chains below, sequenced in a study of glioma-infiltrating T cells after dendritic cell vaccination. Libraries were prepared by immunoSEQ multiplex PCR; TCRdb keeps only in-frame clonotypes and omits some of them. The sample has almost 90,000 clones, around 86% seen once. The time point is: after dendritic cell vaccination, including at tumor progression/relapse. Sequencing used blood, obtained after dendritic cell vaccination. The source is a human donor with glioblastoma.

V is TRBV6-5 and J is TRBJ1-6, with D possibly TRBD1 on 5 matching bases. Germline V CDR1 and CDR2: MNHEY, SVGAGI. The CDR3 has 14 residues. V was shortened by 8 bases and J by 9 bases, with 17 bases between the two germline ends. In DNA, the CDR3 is TGTGCCAGCGGGACGGGGACTACTCTTTCACCCCTCCACTTT. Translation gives CASGTGTTLSPLHF.

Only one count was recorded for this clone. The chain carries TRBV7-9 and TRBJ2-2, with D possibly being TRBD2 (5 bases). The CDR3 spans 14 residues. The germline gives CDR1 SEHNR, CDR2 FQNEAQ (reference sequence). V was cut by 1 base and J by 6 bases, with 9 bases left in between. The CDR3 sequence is CASSLVSGSGELFF. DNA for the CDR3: TGTGCCAGCAGCTTAGTTTCGGGGTCCGGGGAGCTGTTTTTT.

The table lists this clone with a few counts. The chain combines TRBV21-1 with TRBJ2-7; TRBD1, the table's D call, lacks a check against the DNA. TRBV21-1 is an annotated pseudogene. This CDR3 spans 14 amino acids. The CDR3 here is CASSKCQGEYEQYF. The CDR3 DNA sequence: TGTGCCAGCAGCAAATGCCAAGGGGAATACGAGCAGTACTTC.

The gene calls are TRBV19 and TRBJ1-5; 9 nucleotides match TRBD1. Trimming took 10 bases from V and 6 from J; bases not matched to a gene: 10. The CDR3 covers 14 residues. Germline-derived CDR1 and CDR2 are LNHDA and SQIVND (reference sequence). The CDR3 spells CAIAPGTGIQPQHF. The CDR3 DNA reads TGTGCCATCGCCCCCGGGACAGGGATTCAGCCCCAGCATTTT.

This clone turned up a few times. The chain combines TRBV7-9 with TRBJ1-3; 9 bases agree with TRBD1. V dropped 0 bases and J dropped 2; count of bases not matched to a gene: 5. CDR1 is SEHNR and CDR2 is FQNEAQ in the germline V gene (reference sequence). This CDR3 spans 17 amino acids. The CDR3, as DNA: TGTGCCAGCAGCTTAGCGACAGGGGGAGCGACTGGAAACACCATATATTTT. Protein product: CASSLATGGATGNTIYF.

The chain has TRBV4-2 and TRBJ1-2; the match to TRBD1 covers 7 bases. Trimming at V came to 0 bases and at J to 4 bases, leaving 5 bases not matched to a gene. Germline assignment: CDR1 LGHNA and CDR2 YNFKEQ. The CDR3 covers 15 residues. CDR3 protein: CASSQDKGASYGYTF. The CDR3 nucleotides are TGTGCCAGCAGCCAAGATAAGGGGGCGAGCTATGGCTACACCTTC.

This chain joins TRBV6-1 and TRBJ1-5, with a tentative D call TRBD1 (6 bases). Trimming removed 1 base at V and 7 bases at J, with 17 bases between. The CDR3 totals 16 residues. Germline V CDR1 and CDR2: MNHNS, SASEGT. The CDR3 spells CASSEGTVFGGQPQHF. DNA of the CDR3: TGTGCCAGCAGTGAAGGGACAGTTTTCGGAGGACAGCCCCAGCATTTT.

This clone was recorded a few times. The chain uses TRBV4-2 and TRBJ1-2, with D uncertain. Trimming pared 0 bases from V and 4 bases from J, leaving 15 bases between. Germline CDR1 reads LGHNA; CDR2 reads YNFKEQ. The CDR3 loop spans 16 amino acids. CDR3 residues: CASSQDRETQIYGYTF. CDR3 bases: TGTGCCAGCAGCCAAGATAGGGAGACACAAATCTATGGCTACACCTTC.

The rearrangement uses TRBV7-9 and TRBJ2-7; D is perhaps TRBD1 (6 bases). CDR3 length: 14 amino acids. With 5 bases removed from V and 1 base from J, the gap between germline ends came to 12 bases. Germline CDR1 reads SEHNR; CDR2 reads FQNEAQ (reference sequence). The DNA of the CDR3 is TGTGCCAGCAGCACCCGGGACACTTCCTACGAGCAGTACTTC. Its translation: CASSTRDTSYEQYF.

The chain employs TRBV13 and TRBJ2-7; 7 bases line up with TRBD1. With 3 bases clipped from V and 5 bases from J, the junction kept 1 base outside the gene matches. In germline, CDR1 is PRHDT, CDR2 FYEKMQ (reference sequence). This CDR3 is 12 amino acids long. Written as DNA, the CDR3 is TGTGCCAGCAGCTTGACAGGGAACGAGCAGTACTTC. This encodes CASSLTGNEQYF.

The CDR3 region is CASSLDREDEQFF. CDR3 in DNA: TGTGCCAGCAGCCTTGACAGGGAGGATGAGCAGTTCTTC. This chain uses TRBV11-2 with TRBJ2-1; weak D call: TRBD1 (7 bases). In germline, CDR1 is SGHAT, CDR2 FQNNGV. The CDR3 sequence is 13 residues long. V lost 5 bases and J 8 bases, leaving 13 bases between the germline ends.

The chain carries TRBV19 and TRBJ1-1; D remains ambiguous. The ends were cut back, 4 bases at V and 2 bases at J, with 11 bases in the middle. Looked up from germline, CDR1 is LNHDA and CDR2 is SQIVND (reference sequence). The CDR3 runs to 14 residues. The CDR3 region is CASSKAGGNTEAFF. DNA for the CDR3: TGTGCCAGTAGTAAGGCAGGTGGCAACACTGAAGCTTTCTTT.

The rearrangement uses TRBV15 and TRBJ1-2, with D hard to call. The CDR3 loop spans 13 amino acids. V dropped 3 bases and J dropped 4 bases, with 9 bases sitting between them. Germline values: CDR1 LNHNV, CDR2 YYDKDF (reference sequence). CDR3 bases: TGTGCCACCAGCAGGAGCGGGGTCTATGGCTACACCTTC. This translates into CATSRSGVYGYTF.